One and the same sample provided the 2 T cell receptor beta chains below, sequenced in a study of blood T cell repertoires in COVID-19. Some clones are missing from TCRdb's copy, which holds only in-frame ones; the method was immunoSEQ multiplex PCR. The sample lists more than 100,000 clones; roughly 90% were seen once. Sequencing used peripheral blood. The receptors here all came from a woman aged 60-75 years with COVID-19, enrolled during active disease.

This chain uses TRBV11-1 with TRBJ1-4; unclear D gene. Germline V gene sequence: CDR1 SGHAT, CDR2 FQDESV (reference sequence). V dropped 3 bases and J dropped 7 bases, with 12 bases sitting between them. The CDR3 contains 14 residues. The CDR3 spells CASSLAHGAEKLFF. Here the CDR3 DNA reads TGTGCCAGCAGCTTGGCACATGGAGCTGAAAAACTGTTTTTT. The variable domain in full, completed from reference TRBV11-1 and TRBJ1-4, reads EAEVAQSPRYKITEKSQAVAFWCDPISGHATLYWYRQILGQGPELLVQFQDESVVDDSQLPKDRFSAERLKGVDSTLKIQPAELGDSAMYLCASSLAHGAEKLFFGSGTQLSVL.

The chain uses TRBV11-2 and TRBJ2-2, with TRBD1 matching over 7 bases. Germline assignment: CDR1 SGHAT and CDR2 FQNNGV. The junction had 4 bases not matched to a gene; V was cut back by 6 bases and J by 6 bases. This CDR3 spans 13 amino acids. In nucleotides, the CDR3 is TGTGCCAGCAGGAAAGGGGGCTCCGGGGAGCTGTTTTTT. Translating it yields CASRKGGSGELFF.